The rows below give T cell receptor beta chains drawn from one sample of a study of T cell responses to AZD1222 COVID-19 vaccine. Produced via immunoSEQ multiplex PCR; TCRdb's table is partial and in-frame only. This table holds roughly 130,000 clones, approximately 90% found once. The source material was peripheral blood, sampled 28 days after the second AZD1222 dose. All receptors derive from an adult who received the AZD1222 COVID-19 vaccine. Both conserved end residues are part of each CDR3. The order of the fields is V gene, D gene, clone size, J gene, CDR3 protein, CDR3 DNA. The D gene is left open where the match is weak. Not all rows give a size; the values are once, few, many and, for expanded clones, a class.

v_call: TRBV6-6; d_call: TRBD1; clone_size: -; j_call: TRBJ1-3; cdr3_aa: CASSFGTAEGNTIYF; cdr3_nt: TGTGCCAGCAGTTTCGGGACAGCGGAAGGAAACACCATATATTTT
v_call: TRBV7-2; d_call: TRBD2; clone_size: -; j_call: TRBJ2-5; cdr3_aa: CASSSSSGGAQETQYF; cdr3_nt: TGTGCCAGCAGCTCCTCTAGCGGGGGGGCCCAAGAGACCCAGTACTTC
v_call: TRBV7-9; d_call: -; clone_size: -; j_call: TRBJ2-1; cdr3_aa: CASRPAQGSSYNEQFF; cdr3_nt: TGTGCCAGCAGGCCTGCACAGGGAAGCTCCTACAATGAGCAGTTCTTC
v_call: TRBV13; d_call: TRBD1; clone_size: -; j_call: TRBJ2-5; cdr3_aa: CASSLGTGVETQYF; cdr3_nt: TGTGCCAGCAGCCTCGGGACAGGGGTGGAGACCCAGTACTTC
v_call: TRBV11-2; d_call: -; clone_size: few; j_call: TRBJ2-7; cdr3_aa: CASSSPWLAQSYEQYF; cdr3_nt: TGTGCCAGCAGCTCACCCTGGCTAGCCCAATCCTACGAGCAGTACTTC
v_call: TRBV27; d_call: TRBD1; clone_size: -; j_call: TRBJ1-2; cdr3_aa: CASSPLTGSTNYGYTF; cdr3_nt: TGTGCCAGCAGTCCGTTGACAGGGAGTACCAACTATGGCTACACCTTC
v_call: TRBV14; d_call: -; clone_size: -; j_call: TRBJ2-7; cdr3_aa: CASSQSMGREQYF; cdr3_nt: TGTGCCAGCAGCCAATCGATGGGTCGAGAGCAGTACTTC
v_call: TRBV5-3; d_call: -; clone_size: -; j_call: TRBJ2-7; cdr3_aa: CARSHPRGTSSYEQYF; cdr3_nt: TGTGCCAGAAGCCACCCCCGGGGAACCTCCTCCTACGAGCAGTACTTC
v_call: TRBV5-1; d_call: TRBD1; clone_size: -; j_call: TRBJ1-1; cdr3_aa: CASSYGTGNTEAFF; cdr3_nt: TGCGCCAGCAGCTATGGGACAGGGAACACTGAAGCTTTCTTT
v_call: TRBV27; d_call: TRBD1; clone_size: -; j_call: TRBJ1-1; cdr3_aa: CASSFLQGGAEAFF; cdr3_nt: TGTGCCAGCAGTTTTTTACAGGGGGGGGCTGAAGCTTTCTTT
v_call: TRBV4-3; d_call: -; clone_size: once; j_call: TRBJ2-2; cdr3_aa: CAAPDRPGTGELFF; cdr3_nt: TGCGCCGCCCCGGACAGACCGGGCACCGGGGAGCTGTTTTTT
v_call: TRBV27; d_call: TRBD1; clone_size: -; j_call: TRBJ2-7; cdr3_aa: CASSASGTASYEQYF; cdr3_nt: TGTGCCAGCAGTGCCTCCGGGACAGCCTCCTACGAGCAGTACTTC
v_call: TRBV19; d_call: TRBD1; clone_size: -; j_call: TRBJ1-1; cdr3_aa: CASSTRQGTAEAFF; cdr3_nt: TGTGCCAGTAGTACCCGACAGGGGACGGCTGAAGCTTTCTTT
v_call: TRBV7-9; d_call: -; clone_size: -; j_call: TRBJ1-4; cdr3_aa: CASSLASNEKLFF; cdr3_nt: TGTGCCAGCAGCTTAGCGAGTAATGAAAAACTGTTTTTT
v_call: TRBV3-1/TRBV3-2; d_call: -; clone_size: -; j_call: TRBJ1-1; cdr3_aa: CASSQARSWPGRAFF; cdr3_nt: TGTGCCAGCAGCCAAGCGAGGTCGTGGCCAGGAAGAGCTTTCTTT
v_call: TRBV6-4; d_call: -; clone_size: -; j_call: TRBJ2-7; cdr3_aa: CASSERRGFRYF; cdr3_nt: TGTGCCAGCAGTGAAAGAAGGGGGTTCCGGTACTTC
v_call: TRBV19; d_call: TRBD1; clone_size: -; j_call: TRBJ2-2; cdr3_aa: CASKGQGAGGELFF; cdr3_nt: TGTGCCAGTAAGGGGCAGGGGGCAGGCGGGGAGCTGTTTTTT
v_call: TRBV10-3; d_call: TRBD1; clone_size: -; j_call: TRBJ1-2; cdr3_aa: CAISGQAGVGYTF; cdr3_nt: TGTGCCATCAGCGGACAGGCGGGCGTTGGCTACACCTTC
v_call: TRBV3-1/TRBV3-2; d_call: TRBD1; clone_size: -; j_call: TRBJ2-3; cdr3_aa: CASRPGTGELTDTQYF; cdr3_nt: TGTGCCAGCAGACCCGGGACAGGGGAACTCACAGATACGCAGTATTTT
v_call: TRBV12-3/TRBV12-4; d_call: -; clone_size: -; j_call: TRBJ1-5; cdr3_aa: CASRLGNQPQHF; cdr3_nt: TGTGCCAGCCGACTGGGCAATCAGCCCCAGCATTTT
v_call: TRBV11-2; d_call: -; clone_size: -; j_call: TRBJ2-5; cdr3_aa: CASSNRGQGGTQYF; cdr3_nt: TGTGCCAGCAGCAATCGGGGGCAAGGTGGGACCCAGTACTTC
v_call: TRBV10-3; d_call: -; clone_size: once; j_call: TRBJ1-5; cdr3_aa: CATPVTGNRGPQHF; cdr3_nt: TGTGCCACCCCCGTGACAGGCAACCGTGGGCCCCAGCATTTT
v_call: TRBV2; d_call: -; clone_size: -; j_call: TRBJ2-2; cdr3_aa: CASSGGAGGELFF; cdr3_nt: TGTGCCAGCAGTGGGGGGGCAGGCGGGGAGCTGTTTTTT
v_call: TRBV5-4; d_call: -; clone_size: -; j_call: TRBJ1-3; cdr3_aa: CASSLQGSGNTIYF; cdr3_nt: TGTGCCAGCAGCCTACAGGGATCTGGAAACACCATATATTTT
v_call: TRBV4-3; d_call: -; clone_size: once; j_call: TRBJ2-7; cdr3_aa: CASSQGRLFDEQYF; cdr3_nt: TGCGCCAGCAGCCAGGGACGGTTGTTTGACGAGCAGTACTTC
v_call: TRBV12-3/TRBV12-4; d_call: -; clone_size: -; j_call: TRBJ1-3; cdr3_aa: CASSPGGNTIYF; cdr3_nt: TGTGCCAGCAGTCCAGGGGGAAACACCATATATTTT
v_call: TRBV6-5; d_call: -; clone_size: -; j_call: TRBJ2-1; cdr3_aa: CASFGDEQFF; cdr3_nt: TGTGCCAGCTTCGGGGATGAGCAGTTCTTC
v_call: TRBV6-5; d_call: -; clone_size: -; j_call: TRBJ1-3; cdr3_aa: CASTKVGGPGNTIYF; cdr3_nt: TGTGCCAGCACCAAAGTCGGGGGGCCTGGAAACACCATATATTTT
v_call: TRBV29-1; d_call: -; clone_size: -; j_call: TRBJ2-5; cdr3_aa: CSVYEETQYF; cdr3_nt: TGCAGCGTTTACGAAGAGACCCAGTACTTC
v_call: TRBV29-1; d_call: TRBD2; clone_size: -; j_call: TRBJ2-1; cdr3_aa: CSAPGLAGPDEQFF; cdr3_nt: TGCAGCGCCCCGGGACTAGCGGGACCGGACGAGCAGTTCTTC
v_call: TRBV2; d_call: TRBD1; clone_size: -; j_call: TRBJ1-1; cdr3_aa: CASSGVGQRNTEAFF; cdr3_nt: TGTGCCAGCAGTGGTGTGGGACAGAGGAACACTGAAGCTTTCTTT